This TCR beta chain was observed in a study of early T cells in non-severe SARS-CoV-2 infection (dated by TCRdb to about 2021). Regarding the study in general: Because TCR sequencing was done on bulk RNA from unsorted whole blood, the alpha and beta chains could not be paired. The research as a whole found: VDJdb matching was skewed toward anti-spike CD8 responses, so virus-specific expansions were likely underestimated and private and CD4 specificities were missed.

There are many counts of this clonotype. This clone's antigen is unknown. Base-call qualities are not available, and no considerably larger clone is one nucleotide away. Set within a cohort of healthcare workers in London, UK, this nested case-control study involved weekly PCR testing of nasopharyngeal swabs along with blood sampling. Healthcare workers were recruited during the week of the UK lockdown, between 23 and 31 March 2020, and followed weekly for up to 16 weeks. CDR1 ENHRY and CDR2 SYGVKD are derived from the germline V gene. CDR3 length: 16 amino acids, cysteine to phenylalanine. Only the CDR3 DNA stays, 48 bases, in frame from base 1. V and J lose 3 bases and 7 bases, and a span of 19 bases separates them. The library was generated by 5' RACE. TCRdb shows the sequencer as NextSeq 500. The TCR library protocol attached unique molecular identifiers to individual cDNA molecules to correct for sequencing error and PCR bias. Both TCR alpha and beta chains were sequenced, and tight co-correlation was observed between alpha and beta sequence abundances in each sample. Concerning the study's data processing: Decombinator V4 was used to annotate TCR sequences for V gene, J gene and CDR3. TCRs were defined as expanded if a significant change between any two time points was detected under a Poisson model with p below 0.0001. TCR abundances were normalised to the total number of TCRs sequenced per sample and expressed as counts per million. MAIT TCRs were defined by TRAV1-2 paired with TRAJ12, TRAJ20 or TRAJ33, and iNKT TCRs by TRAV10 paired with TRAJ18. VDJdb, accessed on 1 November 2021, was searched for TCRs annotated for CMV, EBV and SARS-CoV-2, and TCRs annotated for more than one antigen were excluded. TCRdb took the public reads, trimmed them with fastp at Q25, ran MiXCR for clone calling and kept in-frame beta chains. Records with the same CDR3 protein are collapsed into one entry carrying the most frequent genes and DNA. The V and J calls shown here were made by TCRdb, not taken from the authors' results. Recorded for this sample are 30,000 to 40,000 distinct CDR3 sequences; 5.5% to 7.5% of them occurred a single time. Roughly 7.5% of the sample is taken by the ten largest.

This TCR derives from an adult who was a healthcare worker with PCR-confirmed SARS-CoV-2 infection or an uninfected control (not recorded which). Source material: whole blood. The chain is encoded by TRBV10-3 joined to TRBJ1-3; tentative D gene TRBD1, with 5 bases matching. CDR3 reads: CAISDLQGRAGNTIYF. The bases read TGTGCCATCAGTGACCTTCAGGGCAGGGCCGGGAACACCATATATTTT.